This note documents a single T cell receptor (beta chain) sequence. Its specific antigen is unknown. No base quality information exists; no much larger clone differs at one position. The sample belongs to a study of shared clonotypes between healthy human individuals (dated by TCRdb to about 2020). With regard to the full study: A few men and a couple of women, aged 18 to 49 years, made up the cohort. For each donor, CD4 naive and CD4 memory were each run on three plates, CD8 naive on two plates, and CD8 memory on one plate. The study deeply sequenced blood TCR repertoires of about 5 healthy adults to estimate repertoire size and the extent of clonotype sharing between individuals. Different laboratories and diverse techniques were used to prepare libraries and sequence TCR repertoires, to increase sequencing depth and limit assay-specific biases. Between about 0.94 and 8.9 billion PBMCs per donor were obtained by leukapheresis.

TCR CDR3 regions were amplified from genomic DNA by multiplex PCR using the deep immunoSEQ assay. For each cell subset, the extracted genomic DNA was distributed evenly across all wells of several immunoSEQ 96-well plates, and each plate served as one replicate. For sorted subsets, each replicate PCR was loaded with 200 ng genomic DNA, equivalent to 25,000 to 30,000 T cell genomes. Purified libraries were measured with a Qubit 3.0 fluorometer, size-checked on a Bioanalyzer 2100, and measured again with the KAPA Library Quantification kit. Each immunoSEQ 96-well plate was sequenced on its own single-read 150-cycle Illumina NextSeq 550 flow cell. The study's processing was this. Because only junctional sequences without quality scores were contained in the immunoSEQ output, filtering matching that applied to full-length reads could not be performed. To assign V/J genes and CDR3, sequences were annotated using PyIR, a Python wrapper for IgBLAST v1.9, with IMGT germline references. Reads were filtered out if the reads had weak V/J assignments (E-value above 1e-6), no CDR3, stop codons, out-of-frame junctions, or ambiguous translated residues. A V3J clonotype was defined by an identical inferred V gene, J gene, and CDR3 amino acid sequence. Percentage overlap between repertoires was calculated by dividing the number of shared unique clonotypes by the size of the smaller repertoire. Repertoire richness was assessed with RTK rarefaction, the Chao1 estimator, and Recon v2.1 estimates of unobserved clonotypes. For all TCRbeta clonotypes obtained by the gDNA method from a few donors, generation probabilities were computed with OLGA. Not all clones reach the TCRdb copy of this immuneACCESS table, which keeps in-frame sequences only. Checked studies attribute under half of the gap to unresolved V genes and leave the rest unexplained. Clonal size and the V and J genes are those of that table, whereas D and trimming came from the DNA. The sample has roughly 2.1 million clones on record, under 95% of them singletons. The ten largest clones represent about 1.5% of the sample.

CDR1 MNHEY and CDR2 SMNVEV were looked up in the germline V gene (reference sequence). The CDR3, from cysteine to phenylalanine, totals 15 residues. Here the CDR3 DNA is all that survives: 45 bases in frame from base 1. Here V drops 7 bases and J drops 8 bases, and the junction holds 8 bases not matched to any gene. For the CD8 naive samples, CD45RO-negative cells were positively selected for CCR7, yielding a CD45RA+CCR7+ population from which TemRA cells were excluded. Healthy HIV-negative adults with no recently reported acute infections or vaccinations were included as donors. Every donor was a Caucasian adult residing in Nashville, Tennessee, USA. Blood was collected by leukapheresis, and PBMCs were isolated by Ficoll-Histopaque density gradient centrifugation and then cryopreserved in liquid nitrogen vapor phase. Purity and quantity of every magnetically sorted T cell population were checked by analytical flow cytometry. From each sorted fraction, genomic DNA was isolated and quantified by UV absorbance on a Nanodrop 2000c.

General study outcomes and caveats: Because the study included a small number of donors, the genetic and exposure-history diversity represented was limited. Only blood was sampled, and tissue TCR repertoires likely differ from those in blood. Pairwise subsampling indicated that sequencing depth was expected to affect the degree of clonotype sharing among donors. Estimated clonotype richness was generally larger for naive than for memory subsets. Clonotypes shared by all four sorted-subset donors showed higher generation probabilities than non-shared clonotypes. Rarefaction of sorted-subset datasets indicated incomplete sequencing despite the large sequencing depth. About 5% of naive CD4, 3.5% of naive CD8, roughly 2.4% of memory CD4, and roughly 0.4% of memory CD8 clonotypes were shared across several donors.

The TCR originated in a man aged 18 to 30 in good health. Some clones in this sample may be carry-over from other donors' samples. Sequenced input: naive CD8+ T cells from PBMCs. Sample cell subset or site, as interpreted from the label and publication: CD45RA+CCR7+. The sequence links TRBV27 to TRBJ2-3; 14 middle bases align to TRBD2. The CDR3 reads CASTQGLAGAVTQYF. Read as DNA, the sequence is TGTGCCAGCACCCAGGGACTAGCGGGAGCCGTTACGCAGTATTTT.